The 25 T cell receptor beta chains given below trace back to one sample, sequenced in a study of blood T cell repertoires in COVID-19. Profiling relied on immunoSEQ multiplex PCR, and the TCRdb table lists in-frame clones only, not all of them. The sample consists of 95,000 to 110,000 clones, more than 80% of them appearing once. Sequenced sample: peripheral blood. The origin of the receptors is a woman in her fifties or sixties with acute or convalescent COVID-19.

CDR3 sequence (DNA): TGTGCCAGCAGCCCCCAACCTAAGAGGAACGAGCAGTACTTC. Residues: CASSPQPKRNEQYF. The V gene is TRBV7-8, the J gene TRBJ2-7, with D unresolved. The V and J ends lost 5 bases and 5 bases respectively, with 16 bases between them. In germline, CDR1 is SGHVS, CDR2 FQNEAQ. The CDR3 loop spans 14 amino acids.

The chain is built from TRBV2 and TRBJ1-2, with 7 bases lining up with TRBD1. The CDR3 length is 15 residues. Trimming removed 8 bases from V and 2 bases from J; junction bases left unmatched: 11. Germline CDR1 is SNHLY and CDR2 is FYNNEI. The CDR3 DNA follows: TGTGCCAGCGCGACAGGGCTGGGGATAAACTATGGCTACACCTTC. As protein: CASATGLGINYGYTF. Looking up the rest from reference TRBV2 and TRBJ1-2 gives the full variable domain: EPEVTQTPSHQVTQMGQEVILRCVPISNHLYFYWYRQILGQKVEFLVSFYNNEISEKSEIFDDQFSVERPDGSNFTLKIRSTKLEDSAMYFCASATGLGINYGYTFGSGTRLTVV.

CDR3 sequence: CASSQDLLTGNEKLFF. The CDR3 nucleotides are TGTGCCAGCAGCCAAGATCTCCTAACGGGGAATGAAAAACTGTTTTTT. The chain recombines TRBV14 with TRBJ1-4; D unresolved. Per the germline V gene, CDR1 is SGHDN and CDR2 is FVKESK. This CDR3 comprises 16 residues. The V and J ends lost 0 bases and 5 bases respectively, with 13 bases between them.

The J gene is TRBJ1-1, the V gene TRBV5-4; D unclear. Germline lookup yields CDR1 SGHNT and CDR2 YYREEE (reference sequence). V lost 0 bases, J lost 2 bases, and 11 bases lay in between. This CDR3 has 15 residues. The CDR3 coding sequence is TGTGCCAGCAGCTTGGAGCTGCTTAGCAACACTGAAGCTTTCTTT. Protein sequence: CASSLELLSNTEAFF. The entire variable domain, with the rest obtained from reference TRBV5-4 and TRBJ1-1, is as follows: ETGVTQSPTHLIKTRGQQVTLRCSSQSGHNTVSWYQQALGQGPQFIFQYYREEENGRGNFPPRFSGLQFPNYSSELNVNALELDDSALYLCASSLELLSNTEAFFGQGTRLTVV.

The chain is built from TRBV5-1 and TRBJ2-2, with TRBD2 as a possible D gene (5 bases). The germline gives CDR1 SGHRS, CDR2 YFSETQ. V was shortened by 4 bases and J by 1 base, with 14 bases between the two germline ends. The CDR3 runs to 16 residues. The CDR3: CASSTGGSGNTGELFF. The CDR3 region has the DNA TGCGCCAGCAGCACCGGCGGGTCCGGGAACACCGGGGAGCTGTTTTTT.

J is TRBJ2-1 and V is TRBV15, with D possibly TRBD1 on 5 matching bases. Germline CDR1 is LNHNV and CDR2 is YYDKDF (reference sequence). Trimming took 1 base from V and 8 from J, leaving 15 bases between them. The CDR3 is 15 residues long. The CDR3 nucleotides are TGTGCCACCAGCAGAGTTGGGGCCGAGGCGCATGAGCAGTTCTTC. Protein product: CATSRVGAEAHEQFF.

The rearrangement joins TRBV7-2 to TRBJ2-2; 10 bases are a match to TRBD2. After removal of 8 bases from V and 4 bases from J, the junction contained 7 bases not matched to a gene. This CDR3 contains 15 residues. Germline V gene sequence: CDR1 SGHTA, CDR2 FQGNSA. The CDR3: CASLLAGGITGELFF. Written as DNA, the CDR3 is TGTGCCAGCCTCTTAGCGGGAGGTATCACCGGGGAGCTGTTTTTT.

The chain carries TRBV28 and TRBJ2-3; D may be TRBD2 (5 bases). The CDR3 has 14 residues. V was shortened by 3 bases and J by 2 bases, with 9 bases between the two germline ends. From germline, CDR1 is MDHEN and CDR2 SYDVKM. The CDR3 DNA sequence: TGTGCCAGCAGTTTCGGCGGGTTCACAGATACGCAGTATTTT. Its protein is CASSFGGFTDTQYF.

The J gene is TRBJ2-2, the V gene TRBV9; unclear D gene. Germline CDR1 and CDR2: SGDLS and YYNGEE. This CDR3 contains 13 residues. V lost 1 base and J 2 bases, leaving 3 bases between the germline ends. Written as DNA, the CDR3 is TGTGCCAGCAGCGTATCTAACACCGGGGAGCTGTTTTTT. It codes for CASSVSNTGELFF.

The J gene is TRBJ1-2, the V gene TRBV6-5, with a tentative D call TRBD1 (5 bases). CDR1 is MNHEY and CDR2 is SVGAGI in the germline V gene. This CDR3 spans 15 amino acids. V gave up 2 bases and J gave up 0 bases, with 10 bases separating them. The CDR3 reads CASSYTGGSNYGYTF. DNA of the CDR3: TGTGCCAGCAGTTACACTGGGGGGTCTAACTATGGCTACACCTTC.

The rearrangement links TRBV29-1 to TRBJ1-1; no reliable D call. V lost 7 bases and J lost 11, with 14 bases in between. CDR3 length: 10 amino acids. Per the germline V gene, CDR1 is SQVTM and CDR2 is ANQGSEA. The CDR3 DNA follows: TGCAGCGCGGAACGTCGCGGGGCTTTCTTT. Protein product: CSAERRGAFF.

The chain couples TRBV6-5 to TRBJ1-1; TRBD1 is a possible D gene (5 bases). V gave up 6 bases and J gave up 1 base, with 9 bases separating them. The germline CDR1 and CDR2 sequences are MNHEY and SVGAGI. This CDR3 spans 13 amino acids. The CDR3 here is CASRSRANTEAFF. The CDR3 coding sequence is TGTGCCAGCAGAAGCAGGGCGAACACTGAAGCTTTCTTT.

This sequence joins TRBV24-1 and TRBJ2-5; 12 positions match TRBD2. This CDR3 has 18 amino acids. With V trimmed by 2 bases and J by 2 bases, 8 bases remained unmatched. Germline V CDR1 and CDR2: KGHDR, SFDVKD. CDR3 region: CATSDSELAGGLQETQYF. The CDR3 DNA reads as TGTGCCACCAGTGATTCCGAACTAGCGGGAGGCCTACAAGAGACCCAGTACTTC.

This rearrangement joins TRBV27 to TRBJ2-1; D perhaps matches TRBD1 (6 bases). The germline V gene has CDR1 MNHEY and CDR2 SMNVEV (reference sequence). With 3 bases removed from V and 4 bases from J, the gap between germline ends came to 10 bases. The CDR3 is 14 amino acids. This CDR3 is CASSFSQGYNEQFF. The CDR3 DNA reads as TGTGCCAGCAGTTTCTCACAGGGTTACAATGAGCAGTTCTTC.

The V call is TRBV10-3, the J call TRBJ1-6; D possibly corresponds to TRBD1 (6 bases). The CDR3 loop spans 13 amino acids. The V end was cut by 6 bases, the J end by 5 bases, with 8 bases between. Germline assignment: CDR1 ENHRY and CDR2 SYGVKD. DNA for the CDR3: TGTGCCATCAGGGACAGTAATAATTCACCCCTCCACTTT. Translation gives CAIRDSNNSPLHF.

The chain combines TRBV19 with TRBJ2-5, with D possibly being TRBD2 (6 bases). Germline V gene lookup returns CDR1 LNHDA and CDR2 SQIVND (reference sequence). This CDR3 region has 14 residues. Trimming took 6 bases from V and 5 from J, leaving 16 bases between them. CDR3 loop: CASSPGLVGETQYF. CDR3 bases: TGTGCCAGTAGCCCGGGACTCGTCGGGGAGACCCAGTACTTC. Complete variable domain (other parts from reference TRBV19 and TRBJ2-5): DGGITQSPKYLFRKEGQNVTLSCEQNLNHDAMYWYRQDPGQGLRLIYYSQIVNDFQKGDIAEGYSVSREKKESFPLTVTSAQKNPTAFYLCASSPGLVGETQYFGPGTRLLVL.

The rearrangement joins TRBV6-4 to TRBJ1-1, with D tentatively TRBD1 (5 bases). Trimming took off 6 bases at V and 2 bases at J, with 16 bases between the two ends. Per germline, CDR1 MRHNA and CDR2 SNTAGT. The length of the CDR3 is 15 residues. In DNA form, the CDR3 reads TGTGCCAGCAGACCCGAGGCAGGGATTAACACTGAAGCTTTCTTT. Encoded protein: CASRPEAGINTEAFF.

This chain connects TRBV3-1 (or the pseudogene TRBV3-2) to TRBJ2-2; 8 bases line up with TRBD2. This CDR3 has 16 amino acids. The germline CDR1 and CDR2 sequences are LGHDT and YNNKEL (reference sequence). J gave up 6 bases and V 4 bases, and 10 bases lay outside the gene matches. The CDR3 loop is CASSLRTSPAPGELFF. The CDR3 region has the DNA TGTGCCAGCAGCCTTCGGACTAGCCCTGCCCCCGGGGAGCTGTTTTTT.

J is TRBJ1-4 and V is TRBV19, with D perhaps TRBD1 (6 bases). V was pared by 6 bases and J by 5 bases, with 19 bases between. This CDR3 comprises 16 residues. The germline gives CDR1 LNHDA, CDR2 SQIVND (reference sequence). CDR3: CASSGETGTQNEKLFF. DNA of the CDR3: TGTGCCAGTAGCGGGGAGACCGGGACACAGAATGAAAAACTGTTTTTT.

The chain couples TRBV28 to TRBJ2-6; D is perhaps TRBD1 (5 bases). The CDR3 length is 17 residues. The germline gives CDR1 MDHEN, CDR2 SYDVKM. V lost 1 base and J 0 bases, leaving 10 bases between the germline ends. The CDR3 DNA reads as TGTGCCAGCAGTTTATTGACAGAGACCTCTGGGGCCAACGTCCTGACTTTC. This sequence encodes CASSLLTETSGANVLTF. Variable domain in full (rest from reference TRBV28 and TRBJ2-6): DVKVTQSSRYLVKRTGEKVFLECVQDMDHENMFWYRQDPGLGLRLIYFSYDVKMKEKGDIPEGYSVSREKKERFSLILESASTNQTSMYLCASSLLTETSGANVLTFGAGSRLTVL.

This sequence joins TRBV28 and TRBJ1-5, with 9 bases fitting TRBD1. Germline assignment: CDR1 MDHEN and CDR2 SYDVKM. Trimming at V came to 4 bases and at J to 7 bases, leaving 5 bases not matched to a gene. This CDR3 region has 14 residues. CDR3 region: CASSSGQGDQPQHF. The CDR3 nucleotides are TGTGCCAGCAGTTCGGGACAGGGTGACCAGCCCCAGCATTTT.

The V gene is TRBV15, the J gene TRBJ1-5; TRBD1 aligns across 8 bases. The J segment lost 7 bases and the V segment lost 3 bases, leaving 5 bases of the junction unmatched. Germline V lookup: CDR1 LNHNV, CDR2 YYDKDF (reference sequence). The CDR3 is 14 amino acids. The CDR3 here is CATSRDRVKQPQHF. CDR3 bases: TGTGCCACCAGCAGGGACAGGGTGAAGCAGCCCCAGCATTTT.

This clone showed up just a few times. The genes are TRBV19 and TRBJ1-6; no definite D call. CDR3 length equals 14 residues. Germline CDR1 reads LNHDA; CDR2 reads SQIVND (reference sequence). V dropped 5 bases and J dropped 7 bases, with 12 bases sitting between them. CDR3 bases: TGTGCCAGTAGTCCGAGTGCAGGCAATTCACCCCTCCACTTT. Protein product: CASSPSAGNSPLHF.

The chain has TRBV6-5 and TRBJ1-6; no clear D. The CDR3 sequence is 13 residues long. Trimming cost V 6 bases and J 5 bases, with 8 bases left between them. Germline CDR1 MNHEY, CDR2 SVGAGI. The CDR3 DNA is TGTGCCAGCAGCGGCCTAGATAATTCACCCCTCCACTTT. It translates to CASSGLDNSPLHF.

This clone was counted a single time. The chain joins TRBV7-8 to TRBJ2-1, with no clear D. Per the germline V gene, CDR1 is SGHVS and CDR2 is FQNEAQ. Trimming stripped 1 base from V and 8 bases from J, with 9 bases between. This CDR3 is 13 amino acids long. The CDR3 coding sequence is TGTGCCAGCAGCTTAGGCCTAGTACATGAGCAGTTCTTC. As protein: CASSLGLVHEQFF.